This T cell receptor (beta chain) is drawn from a study of blood T cell repertoires in COVID-19. Whole-study context: Sites in the United States, Italy and Spain provided acute and convalescent COVID-19 samples.

Participant ages covered roughly 18 to 89 years across about two dozen US areas. The germline CDR1 and CDR2 sequences are MGHDK and SYGVNS. The CDR3 consists of 14 residues. Trimming shortened V by 4 bases and J by 1 base, and 11 bases separated the two germline ends. Produced via immunoSEQ multiplex PCR; TCRdb's table is partial and in-frame only. The table has some 150,000 clones, approximately 80% seen once. The V gene is TRBV25-1, the J gene TRBJ2-7; possible D gene TRBD1, 6 bases. This clonotype originated in a man aged 50-60 years who had recovered from COVID-19. The sequencing input was PBMCs or T cells enriched from blood (not recorded which). As DNA, the CDR3 is TGTGCCAGCAGTGTCGAACAGGGATCCTACGAGCAGTACTTC. It codes for CASSVEQGSYEQYF.